A selection of T cell receptor beta chains follows, all from one sample in a study of T cell repertoires in cytomegalovirus infection. Using its own MiXCR run on the reads, TCRdb lists one record per CDR3 protein. Among hundreds of thousands of distinct CDR3 sequences listed, around 11% were seen once. The sequenced sample was PBMCs. All receptors come from a human donor in good health (CMV status not recorded). Some clones in this sample may be carry-over from other donors' samples. CDR3s include the opening cysteine and the closing phenylalanine or tryptophan. Each record gives: CDR3 length, clone size, V gene, D gene, J gene, CDR3 DNA, CDR3 protein. The D gene is left open where the match is weak. Size is stated for part of the rows, as once, few or many counts, or as a class when the clone is expanded.

>12|many|TRBV29-1|NA|TRBJ2-3
TGCAGCGTTGAGGAACCCACAGATACGCAGTATTTT
CSVEEPTDTQYF
>13|many|TRBV10-3|NA|TRBJ2-3
TGTGCCACTATTGGGACGGACACAGATACGCAGTATTTT
CATIGTDTDTQYF
>17|few|TRBV18|TRBD1|TRBJ1-3
TGTGCCAGCTCAGTACCGGGACAGGGACACTCTGGAAACACCATATATTTT
CASSVPGQGHSGNTIYF
>16|NA|TRBV14|NA|TRBJ1-1
TGTGCCAGCAGCGGCCGGGGGGGGGGCGCAGACACTGAAGCTTTCTTT
CASSGRGGGADTEAFF
>14|many|TRBV25-1|NA|TRBJ2-7
TGTGCCAGCAGTGTGTCAGGGTCCATGGGCGAGCAGTACTTC
CASSVSGSMGEQYF
>18|many|TRBV6-6|NA|TRBJ1-6
TGTGCCAGCAGTTACTCGGACCCCCCGAGCTCCTATAATTCACCCCTCCACTTT
CASSYSDPPSSYNSPLHF
>22|many|TRBV28|NA|TRBJ1-1
TGTGCCAGCAGCGAATATTTAAGTTTTATTGGACTTCCGGACGGTGGGAACACTGAAGCTTTCTTT
CASSEYLSFIGLPDGGNTEAFF
>15|many|TRBV28|TRBD1|TRBJ2-5
TGTGCCAGCAGTGGACCGGGACAGGGCCAAGAGACCCAGTACTTC
CASSGPGQGQETQYF
>13|few|TRBV7-9|NA|TRBJ2-7
TGTGCCAGCAGCTATACTCAGGGAATAAGGCTGTACTTC
CASSYTQGIRLYF
>16|many|TRBV12-3/TRBV12-4|TRBD1|TRBJ1-5
TGTGCCAGCAGTTTGGGCCAGGGGGGAAACAATCAGCCCCAGCATTTT
CASSLGQGGNNQPQHF
>15|many|TRBV12-5|NA|TRBJ2-2
TGTGCTAGTGGTTTCGGGACTGGATACACCGGGGAGCTGTTTTTT
CASGFGTGYTGELFF
>15|few|TRBV4-1|NA|TRBJ1-2
TGCGCCAGCAGCCAATCTCCCCGCAGGGAGGCGGGCTACACCTTC
CASSQSPRREAGYTF
>13|NA|TRBV20-1|TRBD1|TRBJ1-3
TGCAGTGCCGGAACAGGGGCGTCCGACACCATATATTTT
CSAGTGASDTIYF
>14|few|TRBV2|TRBD1|TRBJ2-6
TGTGCGGGACAGGGAATTTCTGGGGCCAACGTCCTGACTTTC
CAGQGISGANVLTF
>14|many|TRBV20-1|TRBD1|TRBJ2-2
TGCAGTGCTAGAGGGACAGGGGGGGCCGGGGAGCTGTTTTTT
CSARGTGGAGELFF
>13|few|TRBV12-5|NA|TRBJ1-1
TGTGCTAGTGGGTTAGGAGGTAACACTGAAGCTTTCTTT
CASGLGGNTEAFF
>16|NA|TRBV19|NA|TRBJ2-1
TGTGCCAGTAGTATAGAGGGGGTAGGCTCCTACAATGAGCAGTTCTTC
CASSIEGVGSYNEQFF
>14|many|TRBV5-4|NA|TRBJ1-1
TGTGCCAGCAGCTGGTGGGGGAGGAACACTGAAGCTTTCTTT
CASSWWGRNTEAFF
>13|many|TRBV5-6|NA|TRBJ2-3
TGTGCCAGCAGCTGGGCTAGCACAGATACGCAGTATTTT
CASSWASTDTQYF
>14|NA|TRBV6-6|NA|TRBJ1-2
TGTGCCAGCAGTTTCTCCTTCGGGGGCGATGGCTACACCTTC
CASSFSFGGDGYTF
>16|many|TRBV4-1|TRBD1|TRBJ1-1
TGCGCCAGCAGCCTAAGCGGTGGACAGGGAAGCACTGAAGCTTTCTTT
CASSLSGGQGSTEAFF
>12|NA|TRBV30|TRBD2|TRBJ2-1
TGTGCCTGGCAAGTTAGCGGGGATGAGCAGTTCTTC
CAWQVSGDEQFF
>15|many|TRBV12-3/TRBV12-4|NA|TRBJ2-3
TGTGCCAGCAGTTCATGGACAGCTAGCACAGATACGCAGTATTTT
CASSSWTASTDTQYF
>13|many|TRBV27|NA|TRBJ2-7
TGTGCCAGCGCGGCAGGAGGGTCCTACGAGCAGTACTTC
CASAAGGSYEQYF
>15|many|TRBV28|TRBD1|TRBJ1-5
TGTGCCAGCAGGGACGGGACAGGGCTTTTCCAGCCCCAGCATTTT
CASRDGTGLFQPQHF
>16|many|TRBV19|NA|TRBJ1-5
TGTGCCAGTCGAAACGGGGGGGGCCGGGGCAATCAGCCCCAGCATTTT
CASRNGGGRGNQPQHF
>12|many|TRBV7-3|NA|TRBJ2-2
TGTGCCAGCAGTGTCGGGACCGGGGAGCTGTTTTTT
CASSVGTGELFF
>14|many|TRBV20-1|TRBD1|TRBJ2-7
TGCAGTGCTCAGGACAGGGGGGGAGTGTACGAGCAGTACTTC
CSAQDRGGVYEQYF
>12|few|TRBV2|NA|TRBJ2-4
TGTGCCAGCAGTGACAGTAAAAACATTCAGTACTTC
CASSDSKNIQYF
>14|NA|TRBV29-1|NA|TRBJ2-2
TGCAGCGGATATCAGGGTTCGGGCACCGGGGAGCTGTTTTTT
CSGYQGSGTGELFF
>13|few|TRBV6-2/TRBV6-3|NA|TRBJ2-2
TGTGCCAGCAGGCCTCTAGGGTCCGGGGAGCTGTTTTTT
CASRPLGSGELFF
>15|many|TRBV5-5|NA|TRBJ2-7
TGTGCCAGCAGCTTGTCGGGCGGCCCTTCCTACGAGCAGTACTTC
CASSLSGGPSYEQYF
>13|few|TRBV15|NA|TRBJ2-2
TGTGCCACCAGCAGCGGGAACACCGGGGAGCTGTTTTTT
CATSSGNTGELFF
>13|many|TRBV5-5|NA|TRBJ1-5
TGTGCCAGCAGTGCAGATAGCAATCAGCCCCAGCATTTT
CASSADSNQPQHF
>15|many|TRBV5-1|NA|TRBJ1-4
TGCGCCAGCAGCTTGGTCCCGGGGGGGGATGAAAAACTGTTTTTT
CASSLVPGGDEKLFF
>15|many|TRBV7-3|TRBD1|TRBJ2-7
TGTGCCAGCAGCTTAAAAGGACAGGGCTCCTACGAGCAGTACTTC
CASSLKGQGSYEQYF
>15|many|TRBV12-3/TRBV12-4|TRBD1|TRBJ2-2
TGTGCCAGCAGTCCGGACAGGGAGGTTCCCGGGGAGCTGTTTTTT
CASSPDREVPGELFF
>15|many|TRBV7-2|TRBD2|TRBJ2-3
TGTGCCAGCAGCTTACCGGGGGGGCCCACAGATACGCAGTATTTT
CASSLPGGPTDTQYF
>16|NA|TRBV14|NA|TRBJ2-6
TGTGCCAGCAGCCAAGAGGGCAGGGCTGGGGCCAACGTCCTGACTTTC
CASSQEGRAGANVLTF
>14|few|TRBV29-1|NA|TRBJ2-3
TGCAGCCTTGCCGAAGGAGGGGTCACAGATACGCAGTATTTT
CSLAEGGVTDTQYF
>14|many|TRBV11-3|NA|TRBJ1-4
TGTGCCAATGTTCAGGGCGCAGCTAATGAAAAACTGTTTTTT
CANVQGAANEKLFF
>12|few|TRBV24-1|NA|TRBJ2-1
TGTGCCACCAGCGGGCCGGGCGAGGAGCAGTTCTTC
CATSGPGEEQFF
>14|many|TRBV27|NA|TRBJ2-4
TGTGCCAGCACGGACGGAGGGGCCAAAAACATTCAGTACTTC
CASTDGGAKNIQYF
>13|many|TRBV10-3|NA|TRBJ1-6
TGTGCCATCAGTGGTACAGATAATTCACCCCTCCACTTT
CAISGTDNSPLHF
>17|NA|TRBV6-1|TRBD1|TRBJ1-1
TGTGCCAGCAGTGAAGCCGGTTCGACAGGGGGGAGGGCTGAAGCTTTCTTT
CASSEAGSTGGRAEAFF
>13|many|TRBV20-1|NA|TRBJ2-3
TGCAGTGCTAGAGGTCTAACGGGAGATACGCAGTATTTT
CSARGLTGDTQYF
>15|few|TRBV7-3|NA|TRBJ2-1
TGTGCCAGCAGCGGGGGAACGGGAACCTACAATGAGCAGTTCTTC
CASSGGTGTYNEQFF
>15|many|TRBV7-2|TRBD2|TRBJ2-7
TGTGCCAGCTACTCCCCCACTAGCGGGAGGTACGAGCAGTACTTC
CASYSPTSGRYEQYF
>13|many|TRBV7-2|NA|TRBJ1-1
TGTGCCAGCAGGGACAGACGGAACACTGAAGCTTTCTTT
CASRDRRNTEAFF
>13|many|TRBV19|NA|TRBJ2-5
TGTGCCAGTAGTTCCCGGGACCCAGGGGCCCAGTACTTC
CASSSRDPGAQYF
>20|few|TRBV4-2|NA|TRBJ2-6
TGTGCCAGCAGCCAAGAAAGGTTCGGCGCAGGGGGGTCCGGGGCCAACGTCCTGACTTTC
CASSQERFGAGGSGANVLTF
>18|many|TRBV7-9|TRBD1|TRBJ2-6
TGTGCCAGCAGCTTAGCTGACAGGGGGACCTCTGGGGCCAACGTCCTGACTTTC
CASSLADRGTSGANVLTF
>15|many|TRBV7-9|NA|TRBJ2-5
TGTGCCAGCAGCTTAGAGTCTTGGCAGGGAGAGACCCAGTACTTC
CASSLESWQGETQYF
>15|many|TRBV4-1|NA|TRBJ1-6
TGCGCCAGCAGCTCCCCGGGCAGGACTAATTCACCCCTCCACTTT
CASSSPGRTNSPLHF
>14|many|TRBV19|NA|TRBJ2-7
TGTGCCAGTAGCCCAAGGGATCTGAACTACGAGCAGTACTTC
CASSPRDLNYEQYF
>12|many|TRBV28|NA|TRBJ2-7
TGTGCCAGCAGTCGGACCCTATACGAGCAGTACTTC
CASSRTLYEQYF
>16|NA|TRBV9|TRBD1|TRBJ1-5
TGTGCCAGCAGCCCCGGGGGGGCAGGGGGCCGTCAGCCCCAGCATTTT
CASSPGGAGGRQPQHF
>16|many|TRBV10-3|TRBD2|TRBJ2-1
TGTGCCATCAGTCCTGGACTAGCGGGAGCCTACAATGAGCAGTTCTTC
CAISPGLAGAYNEQFF
>19|many|TRBV23-1|NA|TRBJ1-6
TGCGCCAGCAGTCAAGGAGCAACCCTACAGCTAGACTATAATTCACCCCTCCACTTT
CASSQGATLQLDYNSPLHF
>14|many|TRBV12-3/TRBV12-4|NA|TRBJ1-3
TGTGCCAGCTGGACGATGTTCTCTGGAAACACCATATATTTT
CASWTMFSGNTIYF